These 28 T cell receptor beta chains originate from one sample sequenced in a study of shared clonotypes between healthy human individuals. Clones were read by immunoSEQ multiplex PCR, and TCRdb kept only the in-frame ones, dropping some. The table records about 1.1 million clones, about 80% of them present only once. What was sequenced was memory CD4+ T cells from PBMCs. Indicated subset: CD45RA-negative fraction. These receptors originate from a young man in good health. Some clones in this sample may be carry-over from other donors' samples.

This CDR3 reads CASSFGVEETQYF. The CDR3 DNA sequence: TGTGCCAGCAGCTTCGGGGTCGAAGAGACCCAGTACTTC. The rearrangement joins TRBV11-2 to TRBJ2-5; possible D gene TRBD2, 5 bases. V lost 3 bases, J lost 3 bases, and 8 bases lay in between. Germline V gene data show CDR1 as SGHAT and CDR2 as FQNNGV. The CDR3 sequence is 13 residues long.

The V and J genes are TRBV9 and TRBJ1-2; D unresolved. The length of the CDR3 is 11 residues. Germline V CDR1 and CDR2: SGDLS, YYNGEE. V gave up 4 bases and J gave up 1 base, with 2 bases separating them. This chain's CDR3 is CASSNNYGYTF. Written as DNA, the CDR3 is TGTGCCAGCAGCAATAACTATGGCTACACCTTC. The full variable domain, its missing parts supplied by reference TRBV9 and TRBJ1-2, is DSGVTQTPKHLITATGQRVTLRCSPRSGDLSVYWYQQSLDQGLQFLIQYYNGEERAKGNILERFSAQQFPDLHSELNLSSLELGDSALYFCASSNNYGYTFGSGTRLTVV.

This chain connects TRBV19 to TRBJ2-7; 10 positions agree with TRBD2. This CDR3 is 13 amino acids long. J was trimmed by 4 bases and V by 8 bases; bases with no gene match: 5. Germline V gene lookup returns CDR1 LNHDA and CDR2 SQIVND (reference sequence). As DNA, the CDR3 is TGTGCCAGTGGCAAGCGGGAGGGTTACGAGCAGTACTTC. Its protein is CASGKREGYEQYF.

The rearrangement joins TRBV28 to TRBJ2-3; 9 nucleotides line up with TRBD2. Germline V gene lookup returns CDR1 MDHEN and CDR2 SYDVKM. The length of the CDR3 is 17 residues. V shed 10 bases and J 0 bases; nucleotides not matched to a gene: 14. DNA of the CDR3: TGTGCCATAACTAGCGGGTCTCCCAGGAGGAGCACAGATACGCAGTATTTT. Amino acid sequence: CAITSGSPRRSTDTQYF.

V usage is TRBV5-1 and J usage is TRBJ2-7; perhaps TRBD1 as D (6 bases). The CDR3 extends over 13 amino acids. Per the germline V gene, CDR1 is SGHRS and CDR2 is YFSETQ. V gave up 4 bases and J gave up 3 bases, with 11 bases separating them. The CDR3 DNA follows: TGCGCCAGCAGCCGCCGCAGGGGCTACGAGCAGTACTTC. Protein product: CASSRRRGYEQYF.

CDR3 sequence reads: CASSLGQGVETQYF. In DNA form, the CDR3 reads TGTGCCAGCAGTCTCGGACAGGGGGTCGAGACCCAGTACTTC. The chain employs TRBV7-8 and TRBJ2-5; 10 bases agree with TRBD1. The CDR3 has 14 residues. Germline lookup yields CDR1 SGHVS and CDR2 FQNEAQ. The ends lost 6 bases at V and 5 bases at J; junction bases unmatched: 6.

The chain carries TRBV5-5 and TRBJ2-1; tentative D call: TRBD2 (6 bases). Per germline, CDR1 SGHKS and CDR2 YYEKEE (reference sequence). This CDR3 is built from 15 residues. V was clipped by 0 bases and J by 4 bases, with 11 bases between them. As DNA, the CDR3 is TGTGCCAGCAGCTTGGCCACCGGGACTTACAATGAGCAGTTCTTC. The encoded protein is CASSLATGTYNEQFF.

V and J are TRBV10-1 and TRBJ1-2; no clear D gene. Germline V gene lookup returns CDR1 WNHNN and CDR2 SYGVQD (reference sequence). Trimming stripped 8 bases from V and 4 bases from J, with 11 bases between. CDR3 length equals 12 residues. The CDR3 DNA reads as TGCGCCAGCCCCGTGGGAATCTATGGCTACACCTTC. Amino acids: CASPVGIYGYTF.

This chain joins TRBV6-5 and TRBJ1-3, with D maybe TRBD1 (5 bases). Trimming pared 6 bases from V and 4 bases from J, leaving 13 bases between. The CDR3 totals 14 residues. CDR1 is MNHEY, CDR2 SVGAGI, per germline. Here the CDR3 DNA reads TGTGCCAGCAGGTGGACAAACATGGGAAACACCATATATTTT. This sequence encodes CASRWTNMGNTIYF.

This clone was counted at least ten times. In DNA form, the CDR3 reads TGCGCCAGCAGCTTGGAGAGGGGGCAAGAGAATCAGCCCCAGCATTTT. This sequence encodes CASSLERGQENQPQHF. The chain employs TRBV5-1 and TRBJ1-5; TRBD1 agrees at 7 bases. Losses at the gene ends were 0 bases for V and 4 bases for J; bases not matched to a gene: 7. Germline values: CDR1 SGHRS, CDR2 YFSETQ. The CDR3 is made up of 16 amino acids.

The chain combines TRBV5-1 with TRBJ2-3, with 7 bases matching TRBD1. V shed 4 bases, J shed 4 bases, and the junction held 18 bases outside the gene matches. This CDR3 is 18 amino acids long. The germline gives CDR1 SGHRS, CDR2 YFSETQ. CDR3: CASSRRTGRLAFSDTQYF. In nucleotides, the CDR3 is TGCGCCAGCAGCCGTCGGACAGGAAGGCTAGCTTTTTCAGATACGCAGTATTTT.

The genes are TRBV5-6 and TRBJ1-2; D unresolved. The V gene lost 4 bases and the J gene lost 3 bases, with 16 bases spanning the gap. The CDR3 has 15 residues. Per germline, CDR1 SGHDT and CDR2 YYEEEE. CDR3 DNA: TGTGCCAGCAGCCCCGATGTGGGTGAGGACTATGGCTACACCTTC. It codes for CASSPDVGEDYGYTF.

The chain links TRBV6-6 to TRBJ2-1; 9 positions match TRBD1. The J segment lost 7 bases and the V segment lost 6 bases, leaving 10 bases of the junction unmatched. Germline V gene data show CDR1 as MNHNY and CDR2 as SVGAGI (reference sequence). The length of the CDR3 is 15 residues. CDR3 nucleotide sequence: TGTGCCAGCAGCCCTGGACAGGGGAGGAGGAATGAGCAGTTCTTC. Its protein is CASSPGQGRRNEQFF.

This sequence joins TRBV28 and TRBJ1-1, with 7 bases aligning to TRBD1. The CDR3 has 15 amino acids. Germline CDR1 and CDR2: MDHEN and SYDVKM. Losses at the gene ends were 2 bases for V and 10 bases for J; bases not matched to a gene: 13. The CDR3 loop reads CASSLRTGTQGVAFF. CDR3 coding DNA: TGTGCCAGCAGTTTACGCACAGGGACCCAGGGGGTAGCTTTCTTT.

The chain combines TRBV30 with TRBJ1-4; no firm D call. This CDR3 has 13 amino acids. Germline CDR1 is GTSNPN and CDR2 is SVGIG (reference sequence). V was clipped by 5 bases and J by 6 bases, with 13 bases between them. The CDR3 loop is CAWREQSYEKLFF. CDR3 DNA sequence: TGTGCCTGGCGGGAACAGTCTTATGAAAAACTGTTTTTT.

V is TRBV20-1 and J is TRBJ2-5; 8 bases align to TRBD2. The V gene's germline CDR1 is DFQATT and CDR2 SNEGSKA (reference sequence). The CDR3 runs to 11 residues. Trimming took 2 bases from V and 12 from J; bases not matched to a gene: 5. The CDR3 is CSARNPGGEYF. Written as DNA, the CDR3 is TGCAGTGCTAGAAACCCGGGAGGGGAGTACTTC.

The sample holds many counts of this clone. Different DNA sequences within this sample yield the same CDR3. The chain employs TRBV5-8 and TRBJ1-1, with D tentatively TRBD1 (5 bases). The germline V gene encodes CDR1 SGHTS and CDR2 YDEGEE. V was pared by 2 bases and J by 1 base, with 6 bases between. The CDR3 consists of 13 residues. CDR3 sequence reads: CASSFGTNTEAFF. The CDR3 DNA is TGTGCCAGCAGCTTCGGGACGAACACTGAAGCTTTCTTT.

The gene calls are TRBV25-1 and TRBJ2-5; D is tentatively TRBD1 or TRBD2 (5 bases each). V was shortened by 5 bases and J by 13 bases, with 20 bases between the two germline ends. This CDR3 comprises 13 residues. Germline V gives CDR1 MGHDK, CDR2 SYGVNS. The DNA for the CDR3 is TGTGCCAGCAGTAAGCCCGGGACCGTGATAGGGTACTTC. It is translated as CASSKPGTVIGYF.

This clone appeared a single time. The chain is built from TRBV28 and TRBJ1-5, with D possibly being TRBD1 (5 bases). Trimming stripped 6 bases from V and 7 bases from J, with 10 bases between. This CDR3 region has 12 residues. Germline V gene data show CDR1 as MDHEN and CDR2 as SYDVKM. CDR3 DNA sequence: TGTGCCAGCAGGCAGGGTGGGCAGCCCCAGCATTTT. It translates to CASRQGGQPQHF. Variable domain in full (rest from reference TRBV28 and TRBJ1-5): DVKVTQSSRYLVKRTGEKVFLECVQDMDHENMFWYRQDPGLGLRLIYFSYDVKMKEKGDIPEGYSVSREKKERFSLILESASTNQTSMYLCASRQGGQPQHFGDGTRLSIL.

This rearrangement joins TRBV18 to TRBJ1-5; no clear D. Looked up from germline, CDR1 is KGHSH and CDR2 is LQKENI. The V end was cut by 2 bases, the J end by 7 bases, with 9 bases between. The CDR3 length is 13 residues. CDR3 amino acids: CASSPSQTQPQHF. The CDR3 region has the DNA TGTGCCAGCTCACCATCACAGACACAGCCCCAGCATTTT. The full variable domain, its missing parts supplied by reference TRBV18 and TRBJ1-5, is NAGVMQNPRHLVRRRGQEARLRCSPMKGHSHVYWYRQLPEEGLKFMVYLQKENIIDESGMPKERFSAEFPKEGPSILRIQQVVRGDSAAYFCASSPSQTQPQHFGDGTRLSIL.

With regard to this clone: Different DNA sequences within this sample yield the same CDR3. The chain employs TRBV9 and TRBJ2-1; possibly TRBD2 for D (6 bases). CDR1 is SGDLS and CDR2 is YYNGEE in the germline V gene. There are 15 residues in the CDR3. Trimming removed 0 bases from V and 1 base from J, with 8 bases in between. The CDR3 coding sequence is TGTGCCAGCAGCGTAGGGGGGGATTCCTACAATGAGCAGTTCTTC. Translation gives CASSVGGDSYNEQFF.

The chain combines TRBV5-1 with TRBJ2-7; 11 bases match TRBD1. The V gene end was trimmed by 0 bases and the J gene end by 3 bases; junction bases not matched to a gene: 5. Germline V gene data show CDR1 as SGHRS and CDR2 as YFSETQ. The CDR3 loop spans 16 amino acids. The DNA for the CDR3 is TGCGCCAGCAGCTTGGGGACAGGGGGCGTTTTCTACGAGCAGTACTTC. Protein product: CASSLGTGGVFYEQYF. The variable domain in full, completed from reference TRBV5-1 and TRBJ2-7, reads KAGVTQTPRYLIKTRGQQVTLSCSPISGHRSVSWYQQTPGQGLQFLFEYFSETQRNKGNFPGRFSGRQFSNSRSEMNVSTLELGDSALYLCASSLGTGGVFYEQYFGPGTRLTVT.

This clone was observed a handful of times. The chain carries TRBV7-2 and TRBJ2-2, with 8 bases matching TRBD2. The junction had 2 bases not matched to a gene; V was cut back by 5 bases and J by 0 bases. From germline, CDR1 is SGHTA and CDR2 FQGNSA. The CDR3 runs to 15 residues. As DNA, the CDR3 is TGTGCCAGCAGCCTTAGCGGGGCGAACACCGGGGAGCTGTTTTTT. Its protein product is CASSLSGANTGELFF.

This chain uses TRBV5-5 with TRBJ1-2, with a weak D call TRBD1 (5 bases). The ends were cut back, 4 bases at V and 7 bases at J, with 26 bases in the middle. Germline lookup yields CDR1 SGHKS and CDR2 YYEKEE (reference sequence). The CDR3 extends over 17 amino acids. CDR3 sequence (DNA): TGTGCCAGCAGCCGGGGCCCAGAAACATATGAATTGAGTGGCTACACCTTC. It specifies CASSRGPETYELSGYTF.

This sequence joins TRBV14 and TRBJ2-1; D could derive from TRBD1 or TRBD2 (5 bases each). The CDR3 length is 14 residues. Germline V gene data show CDR1 as SGHDN and CDR2 as FVKESK. Deletions cut 1 base from V and 8 bases from J, with 12 bases between. The CDR3 DNA follows: TGTGCCAGCAGCCAAGGATGGGACCTGGATGAGCAGTTCTTC. It is translated as CASSQGWDLDEQFF. Filled out from reference TRBV14 and TRBJ2-1, the complete variable domain reads EAGVTQFPSHSVIEKGQTVTLRCDPISGHDNLYWYRRVMGKEIKFLLHFVKESKQDESGMPNNRFLAERTGGTYSTLKVQPAELEDSGVYFCASSQGWDLDEQFFGPGTRLTVL.

In the case of this clone: This sample also contains other DNA sequences that code for the same CDR3. The V call is TRBV7-3, the J call TRBJ2-3; D gene ambiguous. With 2 bases removed from V and 2 bases from J, the gap between germline ends came to 8 bases. Germline CDR1 reads SGHTA; CDR2 reads FQGTGA. This CDR3 is built from 14 residues. CDR3 in amino acids: CASSLGTNTDTQYF. The CDR3 nucleotides read TGTGCCAGCAGCTTAGGCACTAACACAGATACGCAGTATTTT.

The rearrangement joins TRBV29-1 to TRBJ1-5; 10 positions match TRBD1. The V and J ends lost 7 bases and 1 base, in that order; junction bases with no gene match: 4. CDR3 length: 14 residues. CDR1 is SQVTM, CDR2 ANQGSEA, per germline. The chain's CDR3 is CSASDRGSNQPQHF. CDR3 in DNA: TGCAGCGCCTCGGACAGGGGGAGCAATCAGCCCCAGCATTTT.

This sequence joins TRBV5-1 and TRBJ2-3; D may be TRBD1 (6 bases). V lost 7 bases to trimming and J lost 3 bases, with 15 bases between them. The CDR3 is 14 amino acids. The germline V gene has CDR1 SGHRS and CDR2 YFSETQ. The CDR3 region has the DNA TGCGCCAGCCTAGGGGACACAGCTACAGATACGCAGTATTTT. Translation: CASLGDTATDTQYF.